This TCR beta chain comes out of a study of persistence of HIV-infected CD4 T cells. Regarding this clone: The antigen remains unidentified.

An overlapping HIV-1 Gag peptide pool stimulated these cells at roughly 0.97 ug/peptide/mL. Responding CD4+ T cells were sorted by upregulation of both CD40 ligand and CD69. For at least 4 years, plasma HIV-1 RNA was undetectable (<50 copies/mL). This was the immunoSEQ version 4 assay in survey mode. Here immunoSEQ multiplex PCR was the method, and the copy in TCRdb shows in-frame clones only, minus some. This sample has about 30,000 clones; roughly three quarters occur once, and the top ten carry more than 1.3%. Trimming at V came to 4 bases and at J to 3 bases, leaving 12 bases not matched to a gene. This CDR3 spans 17 amino acids. Per germline, CDR1 LGHDT and CDR2 YNNKEL (reference sequence).

The receptor was derived from an adult man with HIV who was CMV-seropositive. The V gene is TRBV3-1 (or the pseudogene TRBV3-2), the J gene TRBJ2-3, with TRBD1 matching 8 bases. The sequences come from CD4+ T cells sorted from PBMCs after roughly 19-hour stimulation, collected from a patient who received antiretroviral therapy. CDR3 coding DNA: TGTGCCAGCAGCCCCAGGACAGGGTTAGTTCTGACAGATACGCAGTATTTT. This translates into CASSPRTGLVLTDTQYF.